The clone carrying this T cell receptor (beta chain) was counted ten times or more. Its target is unknown. The data were obtained in a study of human T cells and chemical hapten exposure. Study results and caveats: Expanded TCRs made up significantly more big CDR3 similarity clusters than controls did. Those TCRs sitting above 1 in 1000 frequency stayed the same with DPC sensitization.

The junction had 6 bases not matched to a gene; V was cut back by 5 bases and J by 1 base. Germline V gene data show CDR1 as MNHNY and CDR2 as SVGAGI (reference sequence). The CDR3 has 15 amino acids. TCRdb itself ran the RACE reads through MiXCR, one entry per CDR3 protein. Of 25,000 to 35,000 distinct CDR3 sequences detected, 5% to 6.5% appear once; the ten largest clones hold around 5%. The time point was: patch test 3, about 24 weeks after DPC sensitization. The treatment: therapeutic diphenylcyclopropenone sensitization with weekly scalp DPC. This chain uses TRBV6-6 with TRBJ1-1; 8 bases line up with TRBD1. This receptor was obtained from a man aged 30-40 years with alopecia areata. Some clones in this sample may be carry-over from other donors' samples. The specimen comprised whole blood, sampled in connection with sensitization to the hapten diphenylcyclopropenone (DPC). In nucleotides, the CDR3 is TGTGCCAGCAGTCCAGGGGGCCCTGCGAACACTGAAGCTTTCTTT. This translates into CASSPGGPANTEAFF.